The 8 T cell receptor beta chains listed next were all sequenced from one sample in a study of CD8 T cells in ankylosing spondylitis. MiXCR was run by TCRdb on the 5' RACE reads, yielding one entry per CDR3 protein. Of approximately 150,000 distinct CDR3 sequences in the sample, roughly 44% were seen once. Sequences were obtained from synovial fluid, either unsorted or a sorted T cell fraction (not recorded which). The receptors here all came from a male donor with ankylosing spondylitis.

This chain joins TRBV12-3 or TRBV12-4 and TRBJ2-2; D unclear. V dropped 3 bases and J dropped 3 bases, with 5 bases sitting between them. There are 13 residues in the CDR3. The CDR3 protein is CASSFGHTGELFF. The CDR3 bases are TGTGCCAGCAGTTTTGGACACACCGGGGAGCTGTTTTTT.

The chain employs TRBV11-2 and TRBJ2-5, with TRBD2 matching 13 bases. There are 17 residues in the CDR3. Trimming cost V 5 bases and J 1 base; bases outside gene matches: 7. The V gene's germline CDR1 is SGHAT and CDR2 FQNNGV. In nucleotides, the CDR3 is TGTGCCAGCAGCGCCCCCTGGACTAGCGGGGGCCAAGAGACCCAGTACTTC. Its protein is CASSAPWTSGGQETQYF.

Many counts were recorded for this clonotype. The chain recombines TRBV2 with TRBJ2-7; D unclear. The CDR3 loop spans 13 amino acids. The germline V gene encodes CDR1 SNHLY and CDR2 FYNNEI. V lost 7 bases and J 0 bases, leaving 10 bases between the germline ends. The CDR3 here is CASMATNSYEQYF. Here the CDR3 DNA reads TGTGCCAGCATGGCGACAAACTCCTACGAGCAGTACTTC.

The genes are TRBV20-1 and TRBJ2-3; a possible D gene is TRBD2 (5 bases). The CDR3 has 17 residues. The V and J ends lost 3 bases and 0 bases respectively, with 19 bases between them. Germline V CDR1 and CDR2: DFQATT, SNEGSKA (reference sequence). The CDR3 nucleotides read TGCAGTGCTAGTCTTAGCGAGGGAATTCCTAGCACAGATACGCAGTATTTT. Its translation is CSASLSEGIPSTDTQYF.

The rearrangement links TRBV29-1 to TRBJ2-7; tentative D call: TRBD2 (6 bases). The V end lost 4 bases, the J end lost 3 bases, and 13 bases lay between the germline ends. CDR1 is SQVTM and CDR2 is ANQGSEA in the germline V gene. The CDR3 is 13 residues long. Here the CDR3 DNA reads TGCAGCGTTGTCTGGGAGGAGTACTACGAGCAGTACTTC. Its protein product is CSVVWEEYYEQYF.

V gene TRBV20-1 combines with J gene TRBJ2-7; 8 bases fit TRBD2. Germline V gene sequence: CDR1 DFQATT, CDR2 SNEGSKA (reference sequence). Trimming cost V 4 bases and J 4 bases; bases outside gene matches: 12. The CDR3 contains 15 residues. CDR3 bases: TGCAGTGCTATGTCGGTTAAGCGGGAGTGGTACGAGCAGTACTTC. Translated: CSAMSVKREWYEQYF.

This clonotype was seen a few times. The chain combines TRBV4-2 with TRBJ1-1, with TRBD1 as a possible D gene (5 bases). CDR3 length equals 16 residues. V shed 4 bases and J shed 0 bases, with 15 bases lying between them. The germline V gene encodes CDR1 LGHNA and CDR2 YNFKEQ. In DNA form, the CDR3 reads TGTGCCAGCAGCCCGGGGAGGGGCCCAGTGAACACTGAAGCTTTCTTT. Its translation: CASSPGRGPVNTEAFF.

The count of this clonotype is one. This chain uses TRBV29-1 with TRBJ2-2, with D tentatively TRBD2 (6 bases). The V end lost 1 base, the J end lost 6 bases, and 12 bases lay between the germline ends. Germline V gives CDR1 SQVTM, CDR2 ANQGSEA. CDR3 length: 14 residues. The CDR3 reads CSVEGSGRPGELFF. Written as DNA, the CDR3 is TGCAGCGTTGAAGGTTCAGGGAGGCCCGGGGAGCTGTTTTTT.